The 15 T cell receptor beta chains below were found in one sample sequenced in a study of Graves' ophthalmopathy and Graves' hyperthyroidism. Using RNA transcripts, the TCR beta CDR3 regions were amplified. The library came from an HTBI-primed first-round RT-PCR and a second-round multiplex PCR. Each CDR3 protein gets one entry after TCRdb re-called the multiplex PCR reads with MiXCR. Of over a million distinct CDR3 sequences in the sample, less than 45% were seen once. The sequenced material came from peripheral blood or thyroid tissue (not recorded which). The receptors here all came from an adult man with Graves' hyperthyroidism.

As to this clonotype: Its ends do not fully match the called genes, so a read error is possible. The rearrangement links TRBV5-5 to TRBJ1-2; 10 nucleotides agree with TRBD1. Germline CDR1 reads SGHKS; CDR2 reads YYEKEE (reference sequence). This CDR3 is 14 amino acids long. The CDR3 protein is CASVPGQGSYGYTF. The CDR3 DNA reads as TGCGCCAGCGTTCCGGGACAGGGGAGCTATGGCTACACCTTC.

Notes on this clonotype: No conserved phenylalanine or tryptophan ends this CDR3, so it is likely a read error. Because the CDR3's place on the DNA is in doubt, the DNA is left out and the CDR3 is given as listed by TCRdb. The V gene is TRBV7-2, the J gene TRBJ1-1. Germline values: CDR1 SGHTA, CDR2 FQGNSA. The CDR3 region is 10 residues in length, termini included. CDR3 loop: CASSGAGGFS.

The chain links TRBV12-3 or TRBV12-4 to TRBJ1-1; a weak D match, TRBD1 (6 bases). The CDR3 has 14 residues. The V and J ends lost 7 bases and 2 bases respectively, with 14 bases between them. The CDR3 is CASTAGTLNTEAFF. In nucleotides, the CDR3 is TGTGCCAGCACCGCCGGGACACTAAACACTGAAGCTTTCTTT.

A word on this clonotype: Here the CDR3 omits its conserved ending phenylalanine or tryptophan, so a read error is the likely source. Because the CDR3's place on the DNA is in doubt, the DNA is left out and the CDR3 is given as listed by TCRdb. This chain connects TRBV6-1 to TRBJ2-2; the table's D call TRBD1 went unverified against the DNA. Ends included, the CDR3 has 10 residues. From germline, CDR1 is MNHNS and CDR2 SASEGT. CDR3 residues: CASDRAGSFY.

The rearrangement uses TRBV30 and TRBJ2-5; the match to TRBD2 covers 8 bases. This CDR3 region has 14 residues. Germline CDR1 GTSNPN, CDR2 SVGIG (reference sequence). Trimming at V came to 1 base and at J to 5 bases, leaving 6 bases not matched to a gene. The CDR3 here is CAWSAGGPQETQYF. CDR3 DNA sequence: TGTGCCTGGAGTGCGGGAGGGCCCCAGGAGACCCAGTACTTC.

This clonotype was found many times. This CDR3 is CASSFRTRSEQYF. The CDR3 coding sequence is TGTGCCAGCAGCTTCAGGACTAGAAGCGAGCAGTACTTC. This chain connects TRBV7-2 to TRBJ2-7, with 7 bases that match TRBD2. The germline V gene encodes CDR1 SGHTA and CDR2 FQGNSA. V gave up 3 bases and J gave up 6 bases; unmatched junction bases: 5. The CDR3 contains 13 residues. Drawing the rest from reference TRBV7-2 and TRBJ2-7, the complete variable domain is GAGVSQSPSNKVTEKGKDVELRCDPISGHTALYWYRQSLGQGLEFLIYFQGNSAPDKSGLPSDRFSAERTGGSVSTLTIQRTQQEDSAVYLCASSFRTRSEQYFGPGTRLTVT.

This clonotype was recorded many times. The J gene is TRBJ2-2, the V gene TRBV29-1, with D unclear. Germline V lookup: CDR1 SQVTM, CDR2 ANQGSEA. With 4 bases removed from V and 3 bases from J, the gap between germline ends came to 9 bases. CDR3 length: 13 amino acids. For the CDR3, the DNA is TGCAGCGTTGTGTCCGACTACACCGGGGAGCTGTTTTTT. This codes for CSVVSDYTGELFF.

This clonotype has more than one count but fewer than ten. The gene calls are TRBV7-8 and TRBJ2-5, with D perhaps matching TRBD2 (6 bases). Trimming stripped 1 base from V and 3 bases from J, with 18 bases between. Germline V gene sequence: CDR1 SGHVS, CDR2 FQNEAQ. The CDR3 has 17 residues. CDR3 sequence (DNA): TGTGCCAGCAGCTTAGAACCGGGACGGAGGGCGGAAGAGACCCAGTACTTC. Protein product: CASSLEPGRRAEETQYF.

This clonotype has more than one count but fewer than ten. The rearrangement links TRBV20-1 to TRBJ1-2; 7 nucleotides match TRBD1. J gave up 9 bases and V 5 bases, and 12 bases lay outside the gene matches. Germline V lookup: CDR1 DFQATT, CDR2 SNEGSKA (reference sequence). The CDR3 consists of 13 residues. The CDR3 nucleotides read TGCAGTGCTCACAACAGGGGCGGCAGGAGCTACACCTTC. It encodes CSAHNRGGRSYTF.

This clonotype has at least ten counts. This chain's CDR3 is CASSLGQGPTPEAFF. The DNA for the CDR3 is TGCGCCAGCAGCTTGGGACAGGGACCCACTCCTGAAGCTTTCTTT. The rearrangement links TRBV5-1 to TRBJ1-1; 7 bases agree with TRBD1. J was trimmed by 6 bases and V by 0 bases; bases with no gene match: 8. The length of the CDR3 is 15 residues. Germline-derived CDR1 and CDR2 are SGHRS and YFSETQ.

As concerns this clonotype: A much larger clonotype is one base distant, so this may be a read error. The genes are TRBV12-3 or TRBV12-4 and TRBJ2-7, with D possibly being TRBD2 (6 bases). The CDR3 covers 14 residues. Between the trimmed V and J ends, which lost 7 bases and 5 bases, there was a span of 18 bases. The CDR3 nucleotides read TGTGCCAGCATCGCGGGAAGGAGTCTTAACGAGCAGTACTTC. Translation: CASIAGRSLNEQYF.

This clonotype came up a few times. V gene TRBV19 combines with J gene TRBJ1-2; D remains ambiguous. The CDR3 runs 13 residues. The germline V and J ends were trimmed by 1 base and 4 bases, with 7 bases remaining between them. Germline CDR1 is LNHDA and CDR2 is SQIVND (reference sequence). CDR3 nucleotides: TGTGCCAGTAGTATAGTGACGGGCTATGGCTACACCTTC. Its translation is CASSIVTGYGYTF.

This clonotype has at least ten counts. V is TRBV29-1 and J is TRBJ1-1; no clear D gene. The CDR3 is 14 amino acids. V was trimmed by 4 bases and J by 1 base, leaving 13 bases between them. Germline loops: CDR1 SQVTM, CDR2 ANQGSEA. DNA for the CDR3: TGCAGCGTTGCCCCCGGGAACCCGAACACTGAAGCTTTCTTT. Amino acids: CSVAPGNPNTEAFF.

The chain combines TRBV19 with TRBJ1-2; the D is unclear. This CDR3 contains 10 residues. Trimming removed 8 bases from V and 8 bases from J, with 9 bases in between. The germline V gene has CDR1 LNHDA and CDR2 SQIVND (reference sequence). Here the CDR3 DNA reads TGTGCCAGTGGCTTACTCGGCTACACCTTC. Its translation: CASGLLGYTF.

The table lists this clonotype with a few counts. Here the CDR3 DNA reads TGTGCCAGCAGTCAAGGGACAGGGGGCACCGGGGAGCTGTTTTTT. This encodes CASSQGTGGTGELFF. The rearrangement uses TRBV12-3 or TRBV12-4 and TRBJ2-2; 11 bases fit TRBD1. V shed 5 bases, J shed 4 bases, and the junction held 3 bases outside the gene matches. The CDR3 contains 15 residues.